This TCR beta chain was identified in a study of identical twins. Overall study findings and caveats: It was possible that invariant MAIT and iNKT cells partly confounded the zero-insertion analyses. Compared with models, monozygotic twins showed more out-of-frame TCR alpha sharing.

After template switching added a universal primer site, the resulting cDNA carried unique molecular identifiers. TCRdb used MiXCR to reprocess the 5' RACE reads, holding one entry per CDR3 protein. The sample contains more than 1.5 million distinct CDR3 sequences, roughly 35% of which appear only once. This clonotype was seen a few times. Antigen specificity is unknown. Every sampled donor was Caucasian and healthy. The ends were cut back, 2 bases at V and 3 bases at J, with 14 bases in the middle. CDR1 is MNHEY, CDR2 SMNVEV, per germline (reference sequence). The CDR3 spans 15 residues. The sequence was collected from a newborn girl in good health. The genes are TRBV27 and TRBJ2-7, with D perhaps TRBD2 (5 bases). Specimen: cord blood. CDR3 sequence: CASSLDRGSYYEQYF. The CDR3 region has the DNA TGTGCCAGCAGTTTAGATCGGGGTTCCTACTACGAGCAGTACTTC.